This is a list of T cell receptor beta chains from one sample in a study of T cells after yellow fever vaccination. Each CDR3 protein gets one entry after TCRdb re-called the 5' RACE reads with MiXCR. This sample has about 160,000 distinct CDR3 sequences, with around 7% found just once. The sample in question was CD4+ T cells sorted from PBMCs, obtained about 5 days after the first yellow fever vaccination. The receptor set was obtained from a man aged 18 to 29 who received the YFV17D yellow fever vaccine. The CDR3 runs from the conserved cysteine through the conserved F or W. A D gene is named only where the DNA matches it firmly. Clone size is not always given. Where it is, it says once, few, many or a class for expanded clones.

CDR3 protein: CASAGGRTDTQYF
CDR3 DNA: TGTGCCAGCGCAGGGGGCCGCACAGATACGCAGTATTTT
clone size: few
J gene: TRBJ2-3
D gene: TRBD1
V gene: TRBV12-3/TRBV12-4

CDR3 protein: CASRSGSGTDTQYF
CDR3 DNA: TGTGCCAGCAGATCGGGATCGGGGACAGATACGCAGTATTTT
clone size: many
J gene: TRBJ2-3
D gene: NA
V gene: TRBV7-3

CDR3 protein: CSASRLAGLSENEQFF
CDR3 DNA: TGCAGTGCTAGTCGGCTAGCGGGGCTGTCTGAGAATGAGCAGTTCTTC
clone size: NA
J gene: TRBJ2-1
D gene: TRBD2
V gene: TRBV20-1

CDR3 protein: CASSPAGRGWTTGELFF
CDR3 DNA: TGTGCCAGCAGCCCCGCGGGGAGGGGCTGGACCACCGGGGAGCTGTTTTTT
clone size: many
J gene: TRBJ2-2
D gene: TRBD2
V gene: TRBV14

CDR3 protein: CAIRGSSGGNEQFF
CDR3 DNA: TGTGCCATCAGAGGGAGTAGCGGGGGGAATGAGCAGTTCTTC
clone size: many
J gene: TRBJ2-1
D gene: TRBD2
V gene: TRBV10-3

CDR3 protein: CASSLYLANSPLHF
CDR3 DNA: TGCGCCAGCAGCTTGTACCTTGCTAATTCACCCCTCCACTTT
clone size: many
J gene: TRBJ1-6
D gene: NA
V gene: TRBV5-1

CDR3 protein: CSARNRGGQPQHF
CDR3 DNA: TGCAGTGCTAGAAATAGGGGAGGTCAGCCCCAGCATTTT
clone size: few
J gene: TRBJ1-5
D gene: NA
V gene: TRBV20-1

CDR3 protein: CASRQQGFISGTEAFF
CDR3 DNA: TGTGCCAGCAGACAACAGGGGTTTATATCGGGAACTGAAGCTTTCTTT
clone size: few
J gene: TRBJ1-1
D gene: TRBD1
V gene: TRBV7-8

CDR3 protein: CASSGEVGYNQPQHF
CDR3 DNA: TGTGCCAGCAGTGGTGAGGTCGGCTACAATCAGCCCCAGCATTTT
clone size: many
J gene: TRBJ1-5
D gene: NA
V gene: TRBV2

CDR3 protein: CASSAQTGFKNIQYF
CDR3 DNA: TGTGCCAGCAGTGCTCAAACAGGCTTCAAAAACATTCAGTACTTC
clone size: many
J gene: TRBJ2-4
D gene: NA
V gene: TRBV7-2

CDR3 protein: CASSEPTDTQYF
CDR3 DNA: TGCGCCAGCAGCGAACCCACAGATACGCAGTATTTT
clone size: NA
J gene: TRBJ2-3
D gene: NA
V gene: TRBV5-1

CDR3 protein: CASRRTGLAGELFF
CDR3 DNA: TGTGCCAGCAGGCGCACAGGGTTGGCCGGGGAGCTGTTTTTT
clone size: many
J gene: TRBJ2-2
D gene: NA
V gene: TRBV7-3

CDR3 protein: CASSLLNTEAFF
CDR3 DNA: TGTGCCAGCAGCTTATTGAACACTGAAGCTTTCTTT
clone size: many
J gene: TRBJ1-1
D gene: NA
V gene: TRBV7-2

CDR3 protein: CASSKDGDTGPQHF
CDR3 DNA: TGTGCCAGCAGCAAAGATGGGGACACTGGGCCCCAGCATTTT
clone size: NA
J gene: TRBJ1-5
D gene: NA
V gene: TRBV21-1

CDR3 protein: CSVTDSYNSPLHF
CDR3 DNA: TGCAGTGTGACAGACAGCTATAATTCACCCCTCCACTTT
clone size: many
J gene: TRBJ1-6
D gene: NA
V gene: TRBV20-1